This passage covers 27 T cell receptor beta chains from one sample sequenced in a study of T cells in Graves' hyperthyroidism and ophthalmopathy. Amplified regions were TCR beta CDR3 sequences from RNA transcripts. A set of HTBI primers served as the primers for a first-round RT-PCR of the TCR CDR3. TCRdb reprocessed the multiplex PCR reads with MiXCR, giving one entry per CDR3 protein. The repertoire holds hundreds of thousands of distinct CDR3 sequences, with about 20% as singletons. The sample taken for sequencing was blood. The receptors come from a man aged 40-49 years with Graves' ophthalmopathy.

This clonotype was seen repeatedly, ten times or more. The gene calls are TRBV18 and TRBJ2-5, with a possible D match to TRBD2 (5 bases). This CDR3 contains 11 residues. The V gene lost 6 bases and the J gene lost 5 bases, with 7 bases spanning the gap. Per the germline V gene, CDR1 is KGHSH and CDR2 is LQKENI. CDR3 in amino acids: CASSPGETQYF. As DNA, the CDR3 is TGTGCCAGCTCCCCGGGGGAGACCCAGTACTTC.

This clonotype was counted a single time. The V call is TRBV12-3 or TRBV12-4, the J call TRBJ1-5; D perhaps matches TRBD1 (5 bases). The CDR3 has 16 amino acids. Trimming pared 8 bases from V and 4 bases from J, leaving 21 bases between. For the CDR3, the DNA is TGTGCCAGCGGGTTCCGATCGGGGGATGGGAATCAGCCCCAGCATTTT. This encodes CASGFRSGDGNQPQHF.

V usage is TRBV29-1 and J usage is TRBJ1-1; D unresolved. The CDR3 runs 12 residues. Trimming took 4 bases from V and 0 from J, leaving 6 bases between them. Germline V gives CDR1 SQVTM, CDR2 ANQGSEA. CDR3 loop: CSVVVMNTEAFF. The CDR3 region has the DNA TGCAGCGTTGTGGTTATGAACACTGAAGCTTTCTTT.

This chain connects TRBV5-5 to TRBJ1-1; possible D gene TRBD1, 5 bases. Trimming removed 0 bases at V and 1 base at J, with 13 bases between. The V gene's germline CDR1 is SGHKS and CDR2 YYEKEE (reference sequence). The CDR3 is made up of 16 amino acids. The CDR3 nucleotides are TGTGCCAGCAGCTTGGTAGGGACCGAATGGAACACTGAAGCTTTCTTT. It codes for CASSLVGTEWNTEAFF.

The sample holds a few counts of this clonotype. A read error may explain this, as a much larger clone is one base away. The J gene is TRBJ2-7, the V gene TRBV20-1; D not resolved. Germline V gives CDR1 DFQATT, CDR2 SNEGSKA (reference sequence). CDR3 length equals 10 residues. Trimming shortened V by 3 bases and J by 3 bases, and 3 bases separated the two germline ends. The CDR3 DNA sequence: TGCAGTGCTAGGGGCTACGAGCAGTACTTC. Residues: CSARGYEQYF.

The genes are TRBV5-1 and TRBJ2-1; 9 bases are shared with TRBD1. The junction had 10 bases not matched to a gene; V was cut back by 4 bases and J by 5 bases. Germline V lookup: CDR1 SGHRS, CDR2 YFSETQ. The CDR3 covers 16 residues. CDR3 in amino acids: CASSPLTGGWDNEQFF. The CDR3, as DNA: TGCGCCAGCAGCCCATTGACAGGGGGGTGGGACAATGAGCAGTTCTTC.

This clonotype was seen many times. This chain connects TRBV5-1 to TRBJ2-3; D remains unclear. Trimming cost V 0 bases and J 1 base, with 12 bases left between them. CDR3 length: 16 amino acids. CDR1 and CDR2 (germline): SGHRS, YFSETQ. The CDR3 sequence: CASSLASPLGTDTQYF. The CDR3 DNA reads as TGCGCCAGCAGCTTGGCCAGTCCACTTGGCACAGATACGCAGTATTTT.

V is TRBV6-2 or TRBV6-3 and J is TRBJ2-4; no clear D gene. CDR1 and CDR2 from the germline V gene are MNHEY and SVGEGT. The CDR3 loop spans 13 amino acids. Trimming cost V 10 bases and J 7 bases, with 17 bases left between them. CDR3 region: CATHHPGSNIQYF. DNA for the CDR3: TGTGCCACCCACCACCCGGGCAGTAACATTCAGTACTTC.

This clonotype occurred a few times. The chain combines TRBV4-1 with TRBJ1-1, with 9 bases fitting TRBD1. J gave up 4 bases and V 2 bases, and 14 bases lay outside the gene matches. CDR3 length: 18 residues. Germline loops: CDR1 MGHRA, CDR2 YSYEKL. CDR3 region: CASSQSRDRADGSTEAFF. The CDR3 DNA is TGCGCCAGCAGCCAATCCCGGGACAGGGCCGATGGGAGCACTGAAGCTTTCTTT.

This chain uses TRBV20-1 with TRBJ1-5; 9 bases are shared with TRBD1. The CDR3 length is 14 residues. In germline, CDR1 is DFQATT, CDR2 SNEGSKA (reference sequence). V gave up 5 bases and J gave up 7 bases; unmatched junction bases: 9. CDR3 region: CSARGDRVGQPQHF. CDR3 bases: TGCAGTGCTCGGGGGGACAGGGTGGGACAGCCCCAGCATTTT.

The chain couples TRBV2 to TRBJ2-6; D ambiguous. Germline loops: CDR1 SNHLY, CDR2 FYNNEI. V lost 2 bases and J lost 3, with 5 bases in between. CDR3 length: 14 amino acids. The CDR3 DNA follows: TGTGCCAGCAGTGAATCTTATGGGGCCAACGTCCTGACTTTC. Protein: CASSESYGANVLTF.

This clonotype came up a few times. The V call is TRBV30, the J call TRBJ2-3; TRBD2 is a possible D gene (7 bases). The V end was cut by 7 bases, the J end by 3 bases, with 20 bases between. CDR3 size: 15 residues. Germline-derived CDR1 and CDR2 are GTSNPN and SVGIG (reference sequence). CDR3 bases: TGTGCCTCCTTCCCTGGGGGGGGGCGGACAGATACGCAGTATTTT. Its translation: CASFPGGGRTDTQYF.

This clonotype was seen a few times. The chain employs TRBV19 and TRBJ2-3; D is undetermined. Germline V gives CDR1 LNHDA, CDR2 SQIVND (reference sequence). The ends were cut back, 7 bases at V and 2 bases at J, with 13 bases in the middle. The CDR3 covers 14 residues. The CDR3 DNA is TGTGCCAGTACGCTAGGAGCAACCACAGATACGCAGTATTTT. Its protein product is CASTLGATTDTQYF.

The V gene is TRBV6-5, the J gene TRBJ2-2; 7 bases match TRBD2. The CDR3 runs to 16 residues. The germline gives CDR1 MNHEY, CDR2 SVGAGI. V was pared by 2 bases and J by 4 bases, with 7 bases of the junction left unmatched. CDR3 bases: TGTGCCAGCAGTTACCAGGACCCGGGGGGCACCGGGGAGCTGTTTTTT. This translates into CASSYQDPGGTGELFF.

In its sample, this clonotype was seen a few times. This chain connects TRBV6-1 to TRBJ2-1; 7 bases fit TRBD2. The CDR3 is 14 residues long. V lost 2 bases, J lost 15 bases, and 13 bases stayed unmatched. Germline V CDR1 and CDR2: MNHNS, SASEGT. This chain's CDR3 is CASSEPTSGIGRFF. CDR3 nucleotides: TGTGCCAGCAGTGAACCCACGAGCGGGATTGGGAGGTTCTTC.

In this sample, this clonotype turned up many times. The chain links TRBV30 to TRBJ1-5; no reliable D call. Trimming cost V 5 bases and J 1 base, with 15 bases left between them. CDR1 is GTSNPN, CDR2 SVGIG, per germline (reference sequence). This CDR3 contains 15 residues. The CDR3 region is CAWESGLGSNQPQHF. The CDR3 nucleotides are TGTGCCTGGGAGAGCGGATTGGGGAGCAATCAGCCCCAGCATTTT.

The V gene is TRBV28, the J gene TRBJ1-1, with TRBD1 identical over 8 bases. Germline CDR1 is MDHEN and CDR2 is SYDVKM. The CDR3 is made up of 15 amino acids. Unmatched junction bases numbered 7, after V lost 4 bases and J lost 3 bases. CDR3 bases: TGTGCCAGCAGTTCCCAGGGGGCTGGTCACACTGAAGCTTTCTTT. Translating gives CASSSQGAGHTEAFF.

This clonotype was counted only a few times. The chain carries TRBV16 and TRBJ2-1; 12 bases fit TRBD2. The germline V gene has CDR1 KGHSY and CDR2 FQNENV. The CDR3 contains 14 residues. The V segment lost 0 bases and the J segment 14 bases; nucleotides outside the gene matches: 5. The CDR3 nucleotides are TGTGCCAGCAGCCAATCGACTAGCGGGAGTCCGGAGTTCTTC. Amino acids: CASSQSTSGSPEFF.

At least ten counts were recorded for this clonotype. The V call is TRBV2, the J call TRBJ2-7, with unresolved D. In germline, CDR1 is SNHLY, CDR2 FYNNEI. The CDR3 loop spans 13 amino acids. Trimming removed 7 bases at V and 0 bases at J, with 10 bases between. The CDR3 is CASKSDTSYEQYF. The CDR3 DNA follows: TGTGCCAGCAAATCTGACACCTCCTACGAGCAGTACTTC.

V usage is TRBV6-2 or TRBV6-3 and J usage is TRBJ2-5, with 12 bases matching TRBD2. CDR1 and CDR2 from the germline V gene are MNHEY and SVGEGT. V dropped 8 bases and J dropped 0; count of bases not matched to a gene: 1. The CDR3 covers 14 residues. In DNA, the CDR3 is TGTGCCAGCCGGACTAGCGGGAACCAAGAGACCCAGTACTTC. It is translated as CASRTSGNQETQYF.

This clonotype was picked up a small number of times. The genes are TRBV7-2 and TRBJ2-1; no firm D call. CDR3 size: 15 residues. Germline lookup yields CDR1 SGHTA and CDR2 FQGNSA. V gave up 1 base and J gave up 9 bases, with 16 bases separating them. This chain's CDR3 is CASSLEMGFFVEQFF. The CDR3 region has the DNA TGTGCCAGCAGCTTAGAGATGGGGTTTTTTGTTGAGCAGTTCTTC. The variable domain in full, with the rest retrieved from reference TRBV7-2 and TRBJ2-1, is GAGVSQSPSNKVTEKGKDVELRCDPISGHTALYWYRQSLGQGLEFLIYFQGNSAPDKSGLPSDRFSAERTGGSVSTLTIQRTQQEDSAVYLCASSLEMGFFVEQFFGPGTRLTVL.

CDR3 coding DNA: TGTGCCAGCAGCCAGGGACAGGGGGCTTCTGGCTACACCTTC. It is translated as CASSQGQGASGYTF. The chain joins TRBV11-2 to TRBJ1-2; TRBD1 agrees at 12 bases. The germline V gene has CDR1 SGHAT and CDR2 FQNNGV. This CDR3 region has 14 residues. The V segment lost 5 bases and the J segment 7 bases; nucleotides outside the gene matches: 5.

J is TRBJ2-1 and V is TRBV19, with 10 bases lining up with TRBD2. The CDR3 is 13 residues long. CDR1 is LNHDA, CDR2 SQIVND, per germline (reference sequence). V shed 5 bases, J shed 7 bases, and the junction held 2 bases outside the gene matches. CDR3 nucleotides: TGTGCCAGTAGTCCGGGACTAGCGAATGAGCAGTTCTTC. This gives the protein CASSPGLANEQFF.

This clonotype has a count of ten or more. The V and J genes are TRBV19 and TRBJ1-1; D call uncertain. CDR3 length: 14 residues. Trimming pared 0 bases from V and 1 base from J, leaving 6 bases between. Germline V gene sequence: CDR1 LNHDA, CDR2 SQIVND (reference sequence). CDR3 nucleotides: TGTGCCAGTAGTATAGAGACCGCGAACACTGAAGCTTTCTTT. Protein product: CASSIETANTEAFF.

The chain links TRBV5-4 to TRBJ1-2, with TRBD1 as a possible D gene (5 bases). Trimming stripped 3 bases from V and 2 bases from J, with 14 bases between. The CDR3 covers 15 residues. The germline gives CDR1 SGHNT, CDR2 YYREEE (reference sequence). The CDR3 is CASSWGGADNYGYTF. For the CDR3, the DNA is TGTGCCAGCAGCTGGGGAGGGGCGGACAACTATGGCTACACCTTC.

The chain is built from TRBV4-3 and TRBJ2-4; D is perhaps TRBD2 (6 bases). Trimming shortened V by 3 bases and J by 1 base, and 13 bases separated the two germline ends. CDR3 length equals 16 residues. Germline values: CDR1 LGHNA, CDR2 YSLEER. The CDR3, as DNA: TGCGCCAGCAGCCAGTCCGGAGGGATTGCCAAAAACATTCAGTACTTC. It translates to CASSQSGGIAKNIQYF.

This clonotype was seen at least ten times. This chain connects TRBV28 to TRBJ2-5; TRBD2 is a possible D gene (5 bases). Germline CDR1 reads MDHEN; CDR2 reads SYDVKM. Trimming stripped 5 bases from V and 2 bases from J, with 15 bases between. The CDR3 runs to 15 residues. CDR3 amino acids: CASSGLSSSQETQYF. The CDR3 coding sequence is TGTGCCAGCAGTGGCCTTTCTAGCAGTCAAGAGACCCAGTACTTC.